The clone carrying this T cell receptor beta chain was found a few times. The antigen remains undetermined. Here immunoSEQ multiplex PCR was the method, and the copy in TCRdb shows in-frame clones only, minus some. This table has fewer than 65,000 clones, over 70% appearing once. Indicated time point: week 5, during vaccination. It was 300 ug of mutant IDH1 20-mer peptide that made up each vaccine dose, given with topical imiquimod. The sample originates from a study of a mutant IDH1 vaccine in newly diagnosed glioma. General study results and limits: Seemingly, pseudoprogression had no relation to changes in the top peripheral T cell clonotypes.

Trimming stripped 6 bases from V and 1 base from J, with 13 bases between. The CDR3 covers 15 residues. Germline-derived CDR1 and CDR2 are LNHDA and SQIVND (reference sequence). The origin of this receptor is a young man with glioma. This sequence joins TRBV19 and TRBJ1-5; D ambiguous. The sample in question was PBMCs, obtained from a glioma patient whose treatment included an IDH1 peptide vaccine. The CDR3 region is CASSPGEWSNQPQHF. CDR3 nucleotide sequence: TGTGCCAGTAGCCCCGGGGAGTGGAGCAATCAGCCCCAGCATTTT.